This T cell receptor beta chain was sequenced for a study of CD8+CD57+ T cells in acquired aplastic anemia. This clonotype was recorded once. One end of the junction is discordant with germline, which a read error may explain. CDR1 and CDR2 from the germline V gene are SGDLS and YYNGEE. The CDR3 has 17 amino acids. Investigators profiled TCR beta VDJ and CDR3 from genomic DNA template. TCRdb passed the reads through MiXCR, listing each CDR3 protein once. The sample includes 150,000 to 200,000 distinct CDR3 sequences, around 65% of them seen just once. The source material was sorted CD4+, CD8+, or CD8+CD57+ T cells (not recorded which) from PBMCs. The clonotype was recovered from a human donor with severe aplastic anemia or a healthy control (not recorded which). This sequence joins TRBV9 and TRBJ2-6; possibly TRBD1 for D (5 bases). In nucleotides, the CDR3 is TGTGCCAGCAGCGTAGGGACATCCCTCTCTGGGACCAACGTCCTGACTTTC. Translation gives CASSVGTSLSGTNVLTF.